The 9 T cell receptor beta chains presented below share a single source sample, sequenced in a study of CD8+ T cells in alopecia areata. Treatment specified: oral pan-JAK inhibitor, 5-10 mg twice daily. Extraction and reverse transcription of RNA yielded cDNA as the sequencing template. The data were produced by immunoSEQ multiplex PCR, yet TCRdb's version contains in-frame clones alone and is incomplete. Here the sample spans approximately 180,000 clones, about 55% being singletons. Material: CD8+ T cells sorted from blood, obtained at week 24, from a patient treated with tofacitinib. The receptor source for this set is a human donor with alopecia areata.

CDR3 loop: CASSRDFGNSPLHF. The CDR3 DNA reads as TGTGCCAGCAGTCGGGACTTTGGGAATTCACCCCTCCACTTT. V and J are TRBV25-1 and TRBJ1-6; the D gene is possibly TRBD1 (5 bases). V dropped 5 bases and J dropped 7 bases, with 12 bases sitting between them. Germline V gene lookup returns CDR1 MGHDK and CDR2 SYGVNS. This CDR3 has 14 amino acids.

The chain is built from TRBV27 and TRBJ2-7, with TRBD2 as a possible D gene (6 bases). Germline assignment: CDR1 MNHEY and CDR2 SMNVEV (reference sequence). CDR3 size: 16 residues. V was shortened by 4 bases and J by 3 bases, with 19 bases between the two germline ends. CDR3 sequence reads: CASSSSSGTVYYEQYF. CDR3 nucleotides: TGTGCCAGCAGTTCCTCCTCCGGGACTGTCTACTACGAGCAGTACTTC.

The chain uses TRBV6-5 and TRBJ1-2; a possible D gene is TRBD1 (6 bases). The CDR3 is made up of 13 amino acids. Germline CDR1 is MNHEY and CDR2 is SVGAGI. V was clipped by 5 bases and J by 4 bases, with 11 bases between them. The CDR3 DNA sequence: TGTGCCAGCAGTAGTTCACAGGGCTATGGCTACACCTTC. This encodes CASSSSQGYGYTF.

The chain couples TRBV29-1 to TRBJ2-4; 12 bases are shared with TRBD2. The CDR3 totals 18 residues. Germline-derived CDR1 and CDR2 are SQVTM and ANQGSEA. The V and J ends lost 1 base and 5 bases, in that order; junction bases with no gene match: 12. CDR3 nucleotides: TGCAGCGTTGAAGGACTAGCGGGGGCCATGGATCCCGAAAACATTCAGTACTTC. This encodes CSVEGLAGAMDPENIQYF. Combining the CDR3 with reference TRBV29-1 and TRBJ2-4 gives the whole variable domain SAVISQKPSRDICQRGTSLTIQCQVDSQVTMMFWYRQQPGQSLTLIATANQGSEATYESGFVIDKFPISRPNLTFSTLTVSNMSPEDSSIYLCSVEGLAGAMDPENIQYFGAGTRLSVL.

This clone was seen more than once but under ten times. The chain uses TRBV9 and TRBJ2-3, with 8 bases identical to TRBD2. Trimming cost V 2 bases and J 2 bases; bases outside gene matches: 1. Germline assignment: CDR1 SGDLS and CDR2 YYNGEE. The CDR3 is made up of 14 amino acids. CDR3 residues: CASSVSGVTDTQYF. Written as DNA, the CDR3 is TGTGCCAGCAGCGTTAGCGGGGTCACAGATACGCAGTATTTT.

The rearrangement joins TRBV7-6 to TRBJ2-5; D is ambiguous. V was trimmed by 1 base and J by 1 base, leaving 10 bases between them. Germline V gene data show CDR1 as SGHVS and CDR2 as FNYEAQ. This CDR3 spans 15 amino acids. The CDR3 DNA reads TGTGCCAGCAGCTTAGGTCTCGGGCTCCAAGAGACCCAGTACTTC. This translates into CASSLGLGLQETQYF. The full variable domain, completed using reference TRBV7-6 and TRBJ2-5, is GAGVSQSPRYKVTKRGQDVALRCDPISGHVSLYWYRQALGQGPEFLTYFNYEAQQDKSGLPNDRFSAERPEGSISTLTIQRTEQRDSAMYRCASSLGLGLQETQYFGPGTRLLVL.

The chain links TRBV6-5 to TRBJ1-1; no firm D call. Germline CDR1 MNHEY, CDR2 SVGAGI. The germline V and J ends were trimmed by 0 bases and 3 bases, with 5 bases remaining between them. CDR3 length: 13 amino acids. The CDR3 loop reads CASSYSRDTEAFF. The CDR3 nucleotides are TGTGCCAGCAGTTACTCGCGGGACACTGAAGCTTTCTTT.

The genes are TRBV7-2 and TRBJ2-3, with D hard to call. The CDR3 covers 13 residues. CDR1 and CDR2 (germline): SGHTA, FQGNSA. V gave up 5 bases and J gave up 3 bases, with 9 bases separating them. The CDR3 nucleotides read TGTGCCAGCAGCCTGGAGCCTACAGATACGCAGTATTTT. Its protein product is CASSLEPTDTQYF.

Only a few counts were recorded for this clone. The gene calls are TRBV6-6 and TRBJ1-2; possible D gene TRBD1, 5 bases. The length of the CDR3 is 15 residues. Germline V gives CDR1 MNHNY, CDR2 SVGAGI (reference sequence). V dropped 2 bases and J dropped 8 bases, with 18 bases sitting between them. The CDR3 loop is CASSYTGTAPPGYTF. The CDR3 bases are TGTGCCAGCAGTTACACCGGGACGGCTCCTCCCGGCTACACCTTC.